Reported below is one T cell receptor beta chain. No cognate antigen has been identified for it. The input lacks base qualities; no much larger clone sits a single base away. The sample carries other DNA sequences with the same CDR3. TCRbeta CDR3 regions were amplified from genomic DNA using the immunoSEQ Assay, a bias-controlled multiplex PCR. The source study handled its data this way. Within the assay, amplification of reference gene primers was used to estimate how many nucleated cells each sample contained. To quantify the absolute abundance of each unique TCRbeta CDR3 rearrangement, sequence reads were collapsed and filtered. For each sample, productive Simpson clonality was calculated by taking the square root of Simpson's diversity index across productive rearrangements. The source is immuneACCESS, and TCRdb retained only in-frame sequences with V and J called. Part of the clones is not carried over; for the studies checked, unresolved V genes explain less than half of this, and the remainder is unexplained. From that table come the V and J calls and clone size; the DNA was used to work out D and trimming. Within this sample are 300,000 to 350,000 clones, with around 91% of them counted one time only. In total, the top ten clones hold around 0.93% of the sample.

V loses 2 bases, J loses 8 bases, and the germline ends lie 13 bases apart. From the cysteine up to the phenylalanine, the CDR3 has a length of 13 residues. Of the read, only the CDR3 DNA is kept; its 39 bases are in frame from base 1. Taken from the germline V gene, the CDR1 and CDR2 loops are SGDLS and YYNGEE. The data were taken from a study of blood T cell repertoires in COVID-19 (dated by TCRdb to the early 2020s). Background for the entire study: Samples from collaborators originated in the United States, Italy and Spain and spanned both the acute and convalescent phases of COVID-19. Samples came from the ongoing ImmuneRACE study (first 160 participants) plus 1,254 subjects from 6 global collaborators. HLA class I and class II types, where available, came from metadata supplied by the sample provider rather than from assay-based typing. The repertoires were released in a freely available public database meant as a resource for research on the immune response to SARS-CoV-2. The prospective study material was composed of cDNA or gDNA derived from T cells, B-cell-depleted T cells, or PBMCs. Deeply sampled blood TCRbeta repertoires from subjects exposed to, actively infected with, or recovered from COVID-19 were included in the dataset. The sample metadata nearly always contained a de-identified subject ID, COVID-19 status, age in years and sex. What the authors observed across the whole study: How much clinical and demographic metadata was included differed by source and by participant, and the metadata was provided uncurated.

At one collaborating source in Seattle, patients were enrolled during active infection and were followed longitudinally through the course of disease. The collaborating institutions used their own protocols to collect whole blood in K2EDTA tubes. Collaborator samples were shipped for TCRbeta analysis as frozen whole blood, isolated PBMCs, or DNA extracted from either sample type. Recombination connected TRBV9 to TRBJ1-2; perhaps TRBD1 is the D gene, with 5 bases matching. This clonotype was sampled from a woman aged 35 to 49 with COVID-19, enrolled during active disease. The sample taken for sequencing was peripheral blood. The DNA reads as follows: TGTGCCAGCAGCGTCCAGGGTCTGGGGGGCTACACCTTC. Its protein product is CASSVQGLGGYTF. With all but the CDR3 taken from the reference TRBV9 and TRBJ1-2 genes, the full variable domain is: DSGVTQTPKHLITATGQRVTLRCSPRSGDLSVYWYQQSLDQGLQFLIQYYNGEERAKGNILERFSAQQFPDLHSELNLSSLELGDSALYFCASSVQGLGGYTFGSGTRLTVV.